This is a list of T cell receptor beta chains from one sample in a study of monozygotic twins with inflammatory bowel disease. From its re-call of the 5' RACE reads, TCRdb lists each CDR3 protein once, without DNA. The sample table sets out 420,000 or so distinct CDR3 sequences. The sample consisted of blood. These receptors all stem from a human donor with ulcerative colitis or Crohn's disease, or a healthy co-twin of an affected twin (not recorded which). Both conserved end residues are part of each CDR3.

j_gene,v_gene,CDR3aa
TRBJ2-4,TRBV5-1,CASSPKTVTNKNIQYF
TRBJ1-1,TRBV24-1,CATSGPGVGTEAFF
TRBJ2-3,TRBV10-3,CAITGTATDTQYF
TRBJ2-1,TRBV5-1,CASSLGSGRASVNEQFF
TRBJ2-7,TRBV4-3,CASSQEMQGTRSEQYF
TRBJ2-3,TRBV7-2,CASSTRQGVRTDTQYF
TRBJ2-3,TRBV11-2,CASSFPRTSKDTQYF
TRBJ1-5,TRBV20-1,CSARGANQPQHF
TRBJ2-7,TRBV7-8,CASSTPRGVPYEQYF
TRBJ2-5,TRBV2,CASSGQGETQYF
TRBJ1-2,TRBV5-5,CASSLEYRAGNYGYTF
TRBJ2-4,TRBV29-1,CSVPTASDKNIQYF
TRBJ2-7,TRBV12-3/TRBV12-4,CASSSKGAFSYEQYF
TRBJ2-1,TRBV13,CASSPPGQDNEQFF